These 13 T cell receptor beta chains came from one sample sequenced in a study of response to subunit inactivated influenza vaccine. TCRdb re-analysed the RT-PCR reads in MiXCR, keeping a single row per CDR3 protein. The sample contains a few hundred thousand distinct CDR3 sequences, 12% to 15% of which appear only once. The sequencing used PBMCs from blood, collected roughly 12 days after vaccination. The receptors stem from a man aged 45-60 years who received an inactivated influenza vaccine.

The genes are TRBV4-1 and TRBJ2-4; D gene ambiguous. The CDR3 runs 16 residues. The germline CDR1 and CDR2 sequences are MGHRA and YSYEKL. V was shortened by 0 bases and J by 0 bases, with 9 bases between the two germline ends. The DNA for the CDR3 is TGCGCCAGCAGCCAAGAATGGACCACAGCCAAAAACATTCAGTACTTC. Its protein product is CASSQEWTTAKNIQYF.

The V gene is TRBV27, the J gene TRBJ1-2; 7 nucleotides align to TRBD1. Per germline, CDR1 MNHEY and CDR2 SMNVEV (reference sequence). J lost 4 bases, V lost 7 bases, and 9 bases had no gene match. This CDR3 has 14 residues. CDR3 loop: CASKLEGAGYGYTF. The CDR3 DNA reads as TGTGCCAGCAAGTTAGAGGGGGCGGGCTATGGCTACACCTTC.

This rearrangement joins TRBV5-8 to TRBJ2-1, with TRBD2 as a possible D gene (6 bases). The V end was cut by 3 bases, the J end by 3 bases, with 25 bases between. The CDR3 is 19 residues long. Germline V gene lookup returns CDR1 SGHTS and CDR2 YDEGEE. The CDR3 reads CASSSQALAGNRDYNEQFF. The CDR3 region has the DNA TGTGCCAGCAGCTCGCAGGCCCTGGCGGGAAATAGAGACTACAATGAGCAGTTCTTC.

V is TRBV10-3 and J is TRBJ1-5; D not certain. This CDR3 has 15 amino acids. Germline CDR1 and CDR2: ENHRY and SYGVKD. V was pared by 6 bases and J by 0 bases, with 12 bases between. The DNA of the CDR3 is TGTGCCATCAGAGCTGGAGCAGGTAGCAATCAGCCCCAGCATTTT. Translating gives CAIRAGAGSNQPQHF.

The V gene is TRBV27, the J gene TRBJ2-5; no reliable D call. V dropped 8 bases and J dropped 2 bases, with 6 bases sitting between them. Per the germline V gene, CDR1 is MNHEY and CDR2 is SMNVEV (reference sequence). The CDR3 sequence is 11 residues long. Here the CDR3 reads CASAAQETQYF. In DNA form, the CDR3 reads TGTGCCAGCGCCGCACAAGAGACCCAGTACTTC.

CDR3: CASSLRDNSGYTF. CDR3 DNA sequence: TGTGCCAGCAGCTTACGGGACAATAGCGGCTACACCTTC. V is TRBV7-2 and J is TRBJ1-2, with a weak D call TRBD1 (6 bases). Germline loops: CDR1 SGHTA, CDR2 FQGNSA. Between the trimmed V and J ends, which lost 2 bases and 8 bases, there was a span of 12 bases. The CDR3 length is 13 residues. Full variable domain (remainder filled in from reference TRBV7-2 and TRBJ1-2): GAGVSQSPSNKVTEKGKDVELRCDPISGHTALYWYRQSLGQGLEFLIYFQGNSAPDKSGLPSDRFSAERTGGSVSTLTIQRTQQEDSAVYLCASSLRDNSGYTFGSGTRLTVV.

The chain joins TRBV12-3 or TRBV12-4 to TRBJ1-5; 10 nucleotides match TRBD1. The length of the CDR3 is 15 residues. V was clipped by 6 bases and J by 3 bases; unmatched bases: 5. CDR3 loop: CASRGQGRINQPQHF. The CDR3 DNA reads TGTGCCAGCAGGGGACAGGGGCGAATCAATCAGCCCCAGCATTTT.

A word on this clonotype: Relative to the germline gene, one junction end is altered; a read error may explain this. The chain has TRBV11-2 and TRBJ2-5; 15 bases align to TRBD2. Germline V lookup: CDR1 SGHAT, CDR2 FQNNGV. The CDR3 extends over 19 amino acids. This CDR3 is CASSLSLGLAGGRQGTQYF. The CDR3 bases are TGTGCCAGCAGCTTAAGCCTGGGACTAGCGGGGGGCCGCCAAGGGACCCAGTACTTC. The full variable domain, completed using reference TRBV11-2 and TRBJ2-5, is EAGVAQSPRYKIIEKRQSVAFWCNPISGHATLYWYQQILGQGPKLLIQFQNNGVVDDSQLPKDRFSAERLKGVDSTLKIQPAKLEDSAVYLCASSLSLGLAGGRQGTQYFGPGTRLLVL.

This clonotype was counted ten times or more. This chain links TRBV27 with TRBJ1-4; D possibly corresponds to TRBD1 (6 bases). The CDR3 is made up of 10 amino acids. Germline V gene lookup returns CDR1 MNHEY and CDR2 SMNVEV (reference sequence). Between the trimmed V and J ends, which lost 7 bases and 16 bases, there was a span of 13 bases. This CDR3 is CASIPGAAFF. The CDR3, as DNA: TGTGCCAGCATCCCGGGGGCGGCGTTTTTT.

This clonotype was counted between two and nine times. This CDR3 is CASSPGSVDGNIQYF. Here the CDR3 DNA reads TGTGCCAGCTCACCGGGTAGTGTTGATGGAAACATTCAGTACTTC. This rearrangement joins TRBV18 to TRBJ2-4, with no clear D. V gave up 3 bases and J gave up 6 bases, with 15 bases separating them. The V gene's germline CDR1 is KGHSH and CDR2 LQKENI. The CDR3 consists of 15 residues.

This clonotype showed up just a few times. The V gene is TRBV5-1, the J gene TRBJ2-7; 9 bases fit TRBD1. The CDR3 loop spans 16 amino acids. J gave up 2 bases and V 4 bases, and 10 bases lay outside the gene matches. Germline V CDR1 and CDR2: SGHRS, YFSETQ. The CDR3 bases are TGCGCCAGCAGCACCGCCGGGACAGGGCGTACCTACGAGCAGTACTTC. It translates to CASSTAGTGRTYEQYF.

This clonotype was seen a handful of times. V is TRBV5-1 and J is TRBJ2-3, with D perhaps being TRBD1 or TRBD2 (5 bases each). The V gene lost 5 bases and the J gene lost 6 bases, with 19 bases spanning the gap. The V gene's germline CDR1 is SGHRS and CDR2 YFSETQ. The CDR3 is 15 amino acids. The chain's CDR3 is CASSLSRWDGDTQYF. The CDR3 region has the DNA TGCGCCAGCAGTCTCTCAAGGTGGGACGGCGATACGCAGTATTTT.

This clonotype came up a few times. This chain joins TRBV29-1 and TRBJ2-7, with TRBD1 identical over 9 bases. This CDR3 is built from 16 residues. Unmatched junction bases numbered 14, after V lost 6 bases and J lost 2 bases. Germline V gene lookup returns CDR1 SQVTM and CDR2 ANQGSEA. This CDR3 reads CSVLGGDRARPYEQYF. The CDR3 DNA sequence: TGCAGCGTCCTCGGCGGGGACAGGGCCAGACCCTACGAGCAGTACTTC.